These 7 T cell receptor beta chains were sequenced from one sample in a study of molecular identifiers for immune sequencing clone quantification. TCRdb used MiXCR to reprocess the PCR reads, holding one entry per CDR3 protein. The sample has about 640,000 distinct CDR3 sequences; just under 20% are singletons. Sequencing was carried out using naive CD8+ T cells from blood, with Jurkat cell RNA spiked in. Subset meaning: FACS-sorted CD8+CD4-CCR7+CD45RA+ naive T cells. All receptors derive from a human donor in good health. Some libraries in this study had Jurkat cell RNA spiked in.

The chain links TRBV29-1 to TRBJ2-1; 9 bases are shared with TRBD2. CDR1 is SQVTM, CDR2 ANQGSEA, per germline. This CDR3 has 13 residues. The chain's CDR3 is CGGRLAEDNEQFF. CDR3 sequence (DNA): TGCGGCGGCAGACTAGCGGAAGACAATGAGCAGTTCTTC.

This clonotype showed up many times. The V call is TRBV3-2, the J call TRBJ1-1. TRBV3-2 is tagged as a pseudogene. The CDR3 totals 12 residues. The CDR3 DNA reads TGTGCCAGCAGCCAGTATCTACATAGAGCTTTCTTT. It translates to CASSQYLHRAFF.

This clonotype was recorded many times. V gene TRBV4-3 combines with J gene TRBJ2-1; a weak D match, TRBD2 (5 bases). V lost 0 bases to trimming and J lost 6 bases, with 12 bases between them. The CDR3 has 15 amino acids. Germline CDR1 and CDR2: LGHNA and YSLEER. The CDR3 region is CASSQDRWAGNEQFF. The CDR3 DNA reads as TGCGCCAGCAGCCAAGATCGGTGGGCGGGCAATGAGCAGTTCTTC.

This clonotype was observed many times. The rearrangement links TRBV10-3 to TRBJ2-6; 11 bases match TRBD2. The ends lost 6 bases at V and 1 base at J; junction bases unmatched: 2. Germline CDR1 and CDR2: ENHRY and SYGVKD. The CDR3 contains 16 residues. The CDR3 nucleotides are TGTGCCATCAGCGCTAGCGGGAGGTCTGGGGCCAACGTCCTGACTTTC. This codes for CAISASGRSGANVLTF.

This clonotype was seen at least ten times. The V and J genes are TRBV2 and TRBJ2-7, with D unclear. The V end was cut by 6 bases, the J end by 3 bases, with 9 bases between. CDR3 size: 12 residues. Germline V gene sequence: CDR1 SNHLY, CDR2 FYNNEI. The DNA for the CDR3 is TGTGCCAGCAGGATGTTGGGCTACGAGCAGTACTTC. Protein: CASRMLGYEQYF.

The rearrangement uses TRBV4-1 and TRBJ2-7, with 7 positions matching TRBD2. Germline V CDR1 and CDR2: MGHRA, YSYEKL. With 0 bases clipped from V and 5 bases from J, the junction kept 7 bases outside the gene matches. The CDR3 is 15 residues long. The CDR3 is CASSQDGGRANEQYF. CDR3 bases: TGCGCCAGCAGCCAAGATGGCGGGAGAGCTAACGAGCAGTACTTC.

This clonotype showed up just a few times. The J gene is TRBJ2-1, the V gene TRBV30, with 9 nucleotides matching TRBD2. V lost 4 bases to trimming and J lost 4 bases; unmatched junction nucleotides: 5. CDR1 and CDR2 from the germline V gene are GTSNPN and SVGIG (reference sequence). This CDR3 has 14 amino acids. The CDR3 bases are TGTGCCTGGACTAGCGGGGAGATTTACAATGAGCAGTTCTTC. The encoded protein is CAWTSGEIYNEQFF.